This T cell receptor (beta chain) was sequenced for a study of CD8 T cells in Susac syndrome. Findings and caveats of the study: As acknowledged by the study, its TCR sequencing and HLA analysis included a relatively small number of individuals.

CD8+ and CD4+ T cells from blood underwent TCR beta sequencing, which was carried out in a high-throughput format. J lost 5 bases, V lost 4 bases, and 9 bases had no gene match. CDR3 size: 16 residues. Germline values: CDR1 SGDLS, CDR2 YYNGEE. Notes on this clonotype: Its antigen is not known.

RNA was extracted with the RNeasy kit, and a quantity of 0.5 to 1 ug was reverse transcribed using random hexamers. Amplification of TCR beta CDR3 used immunoSEQ multiplex PCR across 54 Vbeta and 13 Jbeta. TCRdb passed the immunoSEQ multiplex PCR reads through MiXCR, listing each CDR3 protein once. The sample has approximately 110,000 distinct CDR3 sequences, 80% to 95% seen once. V is TRBV9 and J is TRBJ2-2; 9 nucleotides match TRBD1. Specimen: CD8+ T cells from PBMCs. This receptor was taken from a human donor with multiple sclerosis. CDR3 nucleotide sequence: TGTGCCAGCAGCACCTCCGCCGGGACAGGGACCGGGGAGCTGTTTTTT. Translating gives CASSTSAGTGTGELFF.